This T cell receptor beta chain was retrieved from a study of T cell responses to AZD1222 COVID-19 vaccine (dated by TCRdb to 2020 to 2023). Some background on the complete study: AZD1222 recipients whose second dose came at about 4 weeks and those whose second dose came at about 12 weeks were combined into one group, since spike-specific TCR depth and breadth did not differ between the two schedules. A total of 233 trial participants underwent TCR sequencing, of whom approximately 210 received two doses of AZD1222 and around 26 received two doses of the MenACWY control vaccine. Enrollment into the trials was organized by age into subgroups of 18-55, 56-69 and 70-plus years, and those subgroups contained roughly 150, 30 and 60 TCR-sequenced participants, respectively. General conclusions and limits of the study: Because no day 14 peak-response samples were available, the repertoires could be characterized only after the peak T cell response. Reportedly, almost half of the unique spike-specific TCRs recognized epitopes lying outside the regions that are mutated in the B.1.351 and B.1.1.7 variants. Participants were mostly white British and included more females than males, and it was suggested by the authors that clonal diversity may have been underestimated. In the small 56-69-year group, the increase in depth fell short of significance, most likely because of low power. After two AZD1222 doses, spike-specific TCR breadth and depth were significantly higher than at day 0 and than in MenACWY recipients. CD4 TCRs associated with the vaccine covered the entire spike protein, and the dominant responses were in regions 160-218 and 743-854. Only a handful of AZD1222 recipients were SARS-CoV-2 seropositive at baseline, limiting conclusions about previously exposed vaccinees.

The CDR3 regions of human TCRbeta chains were analyzed by immunosequencing. As for the authors' bioinformatics: Repertoire TCRs were matched against a reference library of SARS-CoV-2-specific TCRs generated with the MIRA antigen-specificity platform. Breadth was defined as the fraction of unique TCRs that were SARS-CoV-2-associated. Depth was defined as the fraction of total T cells that were SARS-CoV-2-associated. Using the MIRA data, every spike-specific TCR was mapped to the spike region that the TCR reacted to and assigned to either a CD4 or a CD8 class. Log10-transformed breadth and depth values were compared by one-way ANOVA with Sidak's multiple comparisons tests. What TCRdb holds here is the immuneACCESS table cut down to in-frame rearrangements. Part of the clones is not present; checked against another copy, under half of the missing clones reflect an unresolved V gene, and the others are unexplained. V and J calls and clone size are as listed in that table; D and trimming were resolved from the DNA. Present in this sample are around 140,000 clones, 92% of which were seen just once. The ten largest clones represent less than 4.5% of the sample.

The label giving this sample's time point can be read as: baseline before first vaccination. The vaccinee samples were drawn from two UK trials, COV001 and COV002, one of which was a single-blind randomized controlled phase 2/3 trial testing AZD1222 (ChAdOx1 nCoV-19) in healthy adults. For TCRbeta chain sequencing, PBMC samples from trial participants were taken at day 0 and at day 28 after the second dose. About this clone itself: No antigen is known for it. One end of the junction is discordant with germline, which a read error may explain.

The germline V gene (reference sequence) sets CDR1 to DFQATT and CDR2 to SNEGSKA. There are 11 amino acids in the CDR3, from cysteine to phenylalanine inclusive. Only CDR3 DNA is held: 33 bases, read in frame from base 1. The chain is made from TRBV20-1 and TRBJ1-2; a weak D assignment points to TRBD1 (6 bases agree). The TCR comes from an adult in good health. The sample consisted of peripheral blood, taken on day 0 of AZD1222 vaccination. The CDR3 is CGVEQGGGYTF. The DNA reads as follows: TGTGGGGTCGAACAGGGCGGCGGCTACACCTTC.